These T cell receptor beta chains were read from a single sample in a study of blood T cells in healthy people across ages. TCRdb analysed the 5' RACE reads with MiXCR anew, one entry per CDR3 protein. The top ten clones hold 45% to 60% of a sample with hundreds of thousands of distinct CDR3 sequences, about 52% of them seen once. What was sequenced was blood. The receptor source for this set is a man in his 60s in good health. The CDR3 runs from the conserved cysteine through the conserved F or W. The order of the fields is clone size, J gene, V gene, CDR3 length, D gene, CDR3 DNA, CDR3 protein. The D gene is left open where the match is weak. A clone size is listed for some rows: how often the clone was seen (once, few, many), or a class if it is expanded.

size: -
J: TRBJ2-7
V: TRBV20-1
length: 13
D: -
DNA: TGCAGTGCTAGAGATTATAGTTCCTACGAGCAGTACTTC
CDR3: CSARDYSSYEQYF

size: -
J: TRBJ1-2
V: TRBV7-2
length: 12
D: -
DNA: TGTGCCAGCAGCCGACGGAACTATGGCTACACCTTC
CDR3: CASSRRNYGYTF

size: -
J: TRBJ2-7
V: TRBV6-6
length: 13
D: -
DNA: TGTGCCAGCAGTTACGGAGTTGTAAATGAGCAGTACTTC
CDR3: CASSYGVVNEQYF

size: -
J: TRBJ2-1
V: TRBV15
length: 16
D: TRBD2
DNA: TGTGCCACCAGCAGAGTGACCGGGACTAGCGGCAATGAGCAGTTCTTC
CDR3: CATSRVTGTSGNEQFF

size: -
J: TRBJ2-3
V: TRBV7-2
length: 12
D: -
DNA: TGTGCCAGCAACGGGCCGGTGGGAACGCAGTATTTT
CDR3: CASNGPVGTQYF

size: few
J: TRBJ2-3
V: TRBV9
length: 17
D: TRBD2
DNA: TGTGCCAGCAGCGTAGAGGGTAGCGGGGGTTTCACAGATACGCAGTATTTT
CDR3: CASSVEGSGGFTDTQYF

size: few
J: TRBJ2-5
V: TRBV20-1
length: 16
D: TRBD1
DNA: TGCAGTGCTCGAACCACCGGGACAGGGAACCAAGAGACCCAGTACTTC
CDR3: CSARTTGTGNQETQYF

size: -
J: TRBJ2-1
V: TRBV6-6
length: 15
D: -
DNA: TGTGCCAGCACGCACCCAGGGGACTCCTACAATGAGCAGTTCTTC
CDR3: CASTHPGDSYNEQFF

size: -
J: TRBJ1-5
V: TRBV12-3/TRBV12-4
length: 14
D: -
DNA: TGTGCCAGCAGGTTCGGGTATAGCAATCAGCCCCAGCATTTT
CDR3: CASRFGYSNQPQHF

size: -
J: TRBJ2-1
V: TRBV25-1
length: 13
D: TRBD2
DNA: TGTGCCAGCGCCCCCGACGGGAGGGGGGAGCAGTTCTTC
CDR3: CASAPDGRGEQFF

size: -
J: TRBJ2-2
V: TRBV20-1
length: 13
D: TRBD1
DNA: TGCAGTGCGAACGACAGGGTCACCGGGGAGCTGTTTTTT
CDR3: CSANDRVTGELFF

size: few
J: TRBJ1-2
V: TRBV4-3
length: 19
D: -
DNA: TGCGCCAGCAGCCAAGAATCGGGTACAGGTGACGGTATGGGGTATGGCTACACCTTC
CDR3: CASSQESGTGDGMGYGYTF

size: -
J: TRBJ2-1
V: TRBV7-9
length: 16
D: TRBD2
DNA: TGTGCCAGCACCCCCAGGGCGGGGCGGGAGATCGATGAGCAGTTCTTC
CDR3: CASTPRAGREIDEQFF

size: few
J: TRBJ2-5
V: TRBV7-6
length: 12
D: -
DNA: TGTGCCACAGGCCGGGGGCAAGAGACCCAGTACTTC
CDR3: CATGRGQETQYF

size: -
J: TRBJ1-1
V: TRBV29-1
length: 14
D: TRBD1
DNA: TGCAGCGCGGGACAGGGTAGGGGGAACACTGAAGCTTTCTTT
CDR3: CSAGQGRGNTEAFF

size: -
J: TRBJ1-2
V: TRBV5-1
length: 14
D: TRBD1
DNA: TGCGCCAGCAGCTCGGACAGGGGCCCCTATGGCTACACCTTC
CDR3: CASSSDRGPYGYTF

size: -
J: TRBJ2-1
V: TRBV20-1
length: 16
D: -
DNA: TGCAGTGCTACGACACACGTGAAGGGCCCAACGGGTGAGCAGTTCTTC
CDR3: CSATTHVKGPTGEQFF

size: -
J: TRBJ2-3
V: TRBV18
length: 15
D: -
DNA: TGTGCCAGCTCACCACCTCAGGGCCTAATGGGTACGCAGTATTTT
CDR3: CASSPPQGLMGTQYF

size: -
J: TRBJ2-3
V: TRBV10-2
length: 14
D: -
DNA: TGCGCCAGCACTCGCTTTCCGTCCACAGATACGCAGTATTTT
CDR3: CASTRFPSTDTQYF

size: few
J: TRBJ1-1
V: TRBV4-1
length: 15
D: -
DNA: TGCGCCAGCAGCCAAGAGAAGGGCCTGAACACTGAAGCTTTCTTT
CDR3: CASSQEKGLNTEAFF

size: -
J: TRBJ1-2
V: TRBV3-1
length: 15
D: TRBD1
DNA: TGTGCCAGCAGCCACCGTGGGACAGGACTTTATGGCTACACCTTC
CDR3: CASSHRGTGLYGYTF

size: -
J: TRBJ2-7
V: TRBV19
length: 13
D: TRBD1
DNA: TGTGCCAGTAGTGCAATACAGGGGAGCGAGCAGTACTTC
CDR3: CASSAIQGSEQYF

size: -
J: TRBJ1-2
V: TRBV30
length: 15
D: -
DNA: TGTGCCTGGAGCCCGAGGGGTACCCTAGACTATGGCTACACCTTC
CDR3: CAWSPRGTLDYGYTF

size: -
J: TRBJ1-6
V: TRBV20-1
length: 16
D: -
DNA: TGCAGTGCTAGAGAGACACACTGGGAAGCTAATTCACCCCTCCACTTT
CDR3: CSARETHWEANSPLHF

size: few
J: TRBJ1-6
V: TRBV7-2
length: 14
D: -
DNA: TGTGCCAGCAGGGGTAGGACAGTAAATTCACCCCTCCACTTT
CDR3: CASRGRTVNSPLHF

size: -
J: TRBJ1-1
V: TRBV5-1
length: 15
D: -
DNA: TGCGCCAGCAGCCCTTTCCCTTCCATGAACACTGAAGCTTTCTTT
CDR3: CASSPFPSMNTEAFF

size: -
J: TRBJ1-1
V: TRBV7-2
length: 14
D: -
DNA: TGTGCCAGCAGCTTAAGACGGAGCAACACTGAAGCTTTCTTT
CDR3: CASSLRRSNTEAFF